This T cell receptor (beta chain) was captured by sequencing in a study of shared clonotypes between healthy human individuals. The study, taken as a whole, reports: The study generally estimated greater richness for naive than memory subsets.

The repertoire was sequenced with immunoSEQ multiplex PCR; TCRdb's copy has only in-frame clones and lacks some. This sample carries approximately 2,200,000 clones, more than 85% of them seen once, and the ten largest clones take 1.5% to 2%. To note about this clone: The target antigen is unknown.

Cells designated naive CD8 were CD45RO-negative and were positively selected for CCR7, with terminally differentiated effector memory CD45RA+ cells excluded. This receptor was obtained from a man between 18 and 29 years old in good health. Some clones in this sample may be carry-over from other donors' samples. Sequencing was carried out using naive CD8+ T cells from PBMCs.

CDR3 sequence (DNA): TGTGCCAGCAGTGGGAAGACAGGGACCGGGCAGTACTTC. Translating it yields CASSGKTGTGQYF. The rearrangement uses TRBV6-5 and TRBJ2-7; 7 bases map to TRBD1. The germline gives CDR1 MNHEY, CDR2 SVGAGI. After removal of 5 bases from V and 9 bases from J, the junction contained 10 bases not matched to a gene. CDR3 length: 13 residues.